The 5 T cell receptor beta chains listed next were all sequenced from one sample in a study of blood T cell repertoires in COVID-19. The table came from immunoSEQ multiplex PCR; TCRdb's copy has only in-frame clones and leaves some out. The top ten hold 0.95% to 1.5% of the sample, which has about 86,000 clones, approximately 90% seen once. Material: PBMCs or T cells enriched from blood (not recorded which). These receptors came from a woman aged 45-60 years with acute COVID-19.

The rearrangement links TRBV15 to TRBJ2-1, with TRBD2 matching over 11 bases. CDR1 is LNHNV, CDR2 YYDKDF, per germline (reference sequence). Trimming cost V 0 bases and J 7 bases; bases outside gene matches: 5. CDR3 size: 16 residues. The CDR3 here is CATSRELAGVVNEQFF. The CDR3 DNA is TGTGCCACCAGCAGAGAACTAGCGGGAGTGGTAAATGAGCAGTTCTTC.

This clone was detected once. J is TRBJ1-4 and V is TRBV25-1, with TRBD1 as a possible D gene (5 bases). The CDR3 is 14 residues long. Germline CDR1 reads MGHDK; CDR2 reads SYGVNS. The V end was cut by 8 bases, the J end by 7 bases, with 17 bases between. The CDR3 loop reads CASGTTGGGEKLFF. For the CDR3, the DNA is TGTGCCAGCGGTACTACGGGGGGGGGTGAAAAACTGTTTTTT.

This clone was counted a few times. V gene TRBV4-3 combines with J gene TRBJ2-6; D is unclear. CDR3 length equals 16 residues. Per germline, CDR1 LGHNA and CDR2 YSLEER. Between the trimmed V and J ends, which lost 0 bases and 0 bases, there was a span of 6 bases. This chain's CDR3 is CASSQEVGSGANVLTF. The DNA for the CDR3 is TGCGCCAGCAGCCAAGAAGTCGGCTCTGGGGCCAACGTCCTGACTTTC.

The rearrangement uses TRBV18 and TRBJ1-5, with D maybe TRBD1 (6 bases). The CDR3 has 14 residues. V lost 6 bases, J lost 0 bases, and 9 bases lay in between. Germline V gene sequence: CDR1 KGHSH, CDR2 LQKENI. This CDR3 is CASSNRDSNQPQHF. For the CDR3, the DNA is TGTGCCAGCTCCAACAGGGATAGCAATCAGCCCCAGCATTTT.

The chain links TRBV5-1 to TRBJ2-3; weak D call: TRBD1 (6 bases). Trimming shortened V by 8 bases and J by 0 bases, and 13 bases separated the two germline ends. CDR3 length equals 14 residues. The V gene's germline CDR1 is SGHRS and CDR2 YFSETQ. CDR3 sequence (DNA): TGCGCCAGTACTCCCGGGACAAGCACAGATACGCAGTATTTT. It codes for CASTPGTSTDTQYF.